Given below is one T cell receptor (beta chain) in context. CDR1 is KGHSH, CDR2 LQKENI, per germline. This CDR3 is built from 15 residues. V shed 3 bases, J shed 14 bases, and the junction held 11 bases outside the gene matches. Only in-frame clones appear in the TCRdb table, and some are missing; sequencing was by immunoSEQ multiplex PCR. The data show some 280,000 clones, about nine tenths seen once. These data belong to a study of blood T cell repertoires in COVID-19. This clonotype originated in a woman in her 30s with active or convalescent COVID-19. The chain combines TRBV18 with TRBJ1-6; 9 bases map to TRBD1. The sequenced sample consisted of peripheral blood. CDR3 loop: CASSPSMGQGLSLHF. As DNA, the CDR3 is TGTGCCAGCTCACCTAGCATGGGACAGGGTCTGTCCCTCCACTTT.